These 18 T cell receptor beta chains were all obtained from the same sample, sequenced in a study of PD-L1 blockade in urothelial cancer. Regarding time point: pretreatment peripheral blood. Repertoires were generated with immunoSEQ multiplex PCR, while TCRdb's copy carries only in-frame clones and drops some. The sample has tens of thousands of clones; approximately 75% are singletons. Sequenced here: PBMCs, sampled around atezolizumab (anti-PD-L1) treatment. The receptors here all came from a man aged 70 or older with urothelial cancer.

The chain combines TRBV28 with TRBJ1-2, with 7 bases matching TRBD1. After removal of 1 base from V and 0 bases from J, the junction contained 5 bases not matched to a gene. This CDR3 has 16 residues. Germline loops: CDR1 MDHEN, CDR2 SYDVKM. CDR3 nucleotides: TGTGCCAGCAGTTTATTAGGGACAGCCGCTAACTATGGCTACACCTTC. Amino acids: CASSLLGTAANYGYTF.

The V call is TRBV2, the J call TRBJ2-1, with 11 bases fitting TRBD2. This CDR3 is 16 amino acids long. V dropped 4 bases and J dropped 9; count of bases not matched to a gene: 11. Germline V gives CDR1 SNHLY, CDR2 FYNNEI. Written as DNA, the CDR3 is TGTGCCAGCAGTGTAAATGGGCTAGCGGGAGGTAGTGAGCAGTTCTTC. Translation: CASSVNGLAGGSEQFF.

This chain uses TRBV5-5 with TRBJ2-7; tentative D call: TRBD2 (6 bases). Germline assignment: CDR1 SGHKS and CDR2 YYEKEE (reference sequence). CDR3 size: 13 residues. Trimming shortened V by 4 bases and J by 4 bases, and 12 bases separated the two germline ends. The CDR3 loop is CASSLAGRYEQYF. The CDR3 region has the DNA TGTGCCAGCAGCCTGGCGGGAAGGTACGAGCAGTACTTC.

The chain is built from TRBV7-2 and TRBJ1-5, with a weak D call TRBD1 (6 bases). Trimming removed 5 bases at V and 9 bases at J, with 26 bases between. Germline CDR1 SGHTA, CDR2 FQGNSA. The CDR3 has 17 amino acids. CDR3 in amino acids: CASSLLGYAGEYAPQHF. CDR3 bases: TGTGCCAGCAGCCTCCTAGGGTATGCAGGGGAGTATGCGCCCCAGCATTTT.

V gene TRBV6-5 combines with J gene TRBJ2-1; TRBD2 is a possible D gene (6 bases). This CDR3 is built from 15 residues. Trimming shortened V by 0 bases and J by 2 bases, and 8 bases separated the two germline ends. Per the germline V gene, CDR1 is MNHEY and CDR2 is SVGAGI. DNA for the CDR3: TGTGCCAGCAGTTACTCTCTAGCGACCTACAATGAGCAGTTCTTC. Amino acid sequence: CASSYSLATYNEQFF.

This clone has just a few counts. The chain links TRBV7-9 to TRBJ2-5, with D hard to call. The CDR3 runs 12 residues. Trimming took 1 base from V and 3 from J, leaving 3 bases between them. CDR1 is SEHNR, CDR2 FQNEAQ, per germline (reference sequence). The CDR3: CASSLDKETQYF. CDR3 nucleotides: TGTGCCAGCAGCTTAGACAAAGAGACCCAGTACTTC.

The table lists this clone with many counts. The chain couples TRBV2 to TRBJ2-1, with 8 bases lining up with TRBD1. Trimming at V came to 5 bases and at J to 6 bases, leaving 3 bases not matched to a gene. CDR1 is SNHLY, CDR2 FYNNEI, per germline. CDR3 length equals 13 residues. CDR3 in DNA: TGTGCCAGCAGTTTTGGGACAGGCAATGAGCAGTTCTTC. As protein: CASSFGTGNEQFF.

This chain uses TRBV11-2 with TRBJ1-2; D is ambiguous. V was pared by 5 bases and J by 6 bases, with 16 bases between. The CDR3 is 14 amino acids. The germline V gene encodes CDR1 SGHAT and CDR2 FQNNGV. The CDR3 region is CASSPGEGSDGYTF. The CDR3 region has the DNA TGTGCCAGCAGCCCCGGAGAGGGAAGTGATGGCTACACCTTC.

The gene calls are TRBV12-5 and TRBJ2-1; D not certain. The CDR3 sequence is 13 residues long. The germline V gene has CDR1 LGHNT and CDR2 FRNRAP. V lost 4 bases, J lost 4 bases, and 8 bases lay in between. The DNA for the CDR3 is TGTGCTAGTGGTTCATCGGGTTACAATGAGCAGTTCTTC. It codes for CASGSSGYNEQFF.

V is TRBV7-3 and J is TRBJ2-1; 8 nucleotides agree with TRBD2. V trimming: 6 bases; J trimming: 7 bases; junction bases outside the gene matches: 11. CDR3 length: 15 residues. Germline assignment: CDR1 SGHTA and CDR2 FQGTGA. The CDR3 sequence is CASRGQPGGLNEQFF. The CDR3 region has the DNA TGTGCCAGCAGGGGGCAACCGGGAGGGTTGAATGAGCAGTTCTTC.

J is TRBJ2-7 and V is TRBV11-3; 7 bases are shared with TRBD2. Germline V CDR1 and CDR2: SGHNT, YENEEA. The CDR3 extends over 17 amino acids. V shed 1 base and J 7 bases; nucleotides not matched to a gene: 16. CDR3 residues: CASSLGRWEGQTGEQYF. The CDR3 DNA is TGTGCCAGCAGCTTAGGACGTTGGGAGGGCCAGACGGGTGAGCAGTACTTC.

Worth noting for this clone: Other DNA sequences within the sample encode an identical CDR3. J is TRBJ1-5 and V is TRBV5-1, with 11 bases identical to TRBD1. The CDR3 is 14 residues long. Per germline, CDR1 SGHRS and CDR2 YFSETQ. Unmatched junction bases numbered 8, after V lost 4 bases and J lost 11 bases. The CDR3 spells CASSAGQGDSSQHF. Here the CDR3 DNA reads TGCGCCAGCAGCGCGGGACAGGGGGATTCGTCCCAGCATTTT.

The chain combines TRBV5-6 with TRBJ1-2; TRBD1 aligns across 11 bases. The CDR3 length is 16 residues. Germline V gene data show CDR1 as SGHDT and CDR2 as YYEEEE. J gave up 3 bases and V 4 bases, and 8 bases lay outside the gene matches. The CDR3 sequence: CASSHRDRGNHYGYTF. The CDR3 DNA reads as TGTGCCAGCAGCCACCGGGACAGGGGGAACCACTATGGCTACACCTTC. Full variable domain (outside the CDR3, taken from reference TRBV5-6 and TRBJ1-2): DAGVTQSPTHLIKTRGQQVTLRCSPKSGHDTVSWYQQALGQGPQFIFQYYEEEERQRGNFPDRFSGHQFPNYSSELNVNALLLGDSALYLCASSHRDRGNHYGYTFGSGTRLTVV.

This chain uses TRBV11-3 with TRBJ1-2, with no clear D. V gave up 1 base and J gave up 1 base, with 13 bases separating them. Germline loops: CDR1 SGHNT, CDR2 YENEEA. The CDR3 runs to 16 residues. CDR3 bases: TGTGCCAGCAGCTTAGTGCCGGTGGGCATTAACTATGGCTACACCTTC. This gives the protein CASSLVPVGINYGYTF.

This clone showed up many times. The chain couples TRBV10-2 to TRBJ2-7, with 10 bases matching TRBD1. Germline values: CDR1 WSHSY, CDR2 SAAADI. The J segment lost 3 bases and the V segment lost 8 bases, leaving 4 bases of the junction unmatched. The CDR3 runs 13 residues. CDR3 sequence (DNA): TGCGCCAGCGATCGGACAGGGGGCTACGAGCAGTACTTC. Encoded protein: CASDRTGGYEQYF.

This chain connects TRBV30 to TRBJ1-2; TRBD1 aligns across 7 bases. The germline V gene encodes CDR1 GTSNPN and CDR2 SVGIG (reference sequence). The CDR3 runs to 12 residues. V trimming: 5 bases; J trimming: 2 bases; junction bases outside the gene matches: 2. As DNA, the CDR3 is TGTGCCTGGTTGACAGGGAACTATGGCTACACCTTC. Its translation is CAWLTGNYGYTF.

The V and J genes are TRBV18 and TRBJ1-2, with 10 bases that match TRBD1. The CDR3 covers 14 residues. Trimming removed 6 bases from V and 7 bases from J; junction bases left unmatched: 8. The V gene's germline CDR1 is KGHSH and CDR2 LQKENI. CDR3 amino acids: CASSSRQGAGGYTF. CDR3 nucleotides: TGTGCCAGCTCCTCCCGACAGGGGGCCGGTGGCTACACCTTC. Filled out from reference TRBV18 and TRBJ1-2, the complete variable domain reads NAGVMQNPRHLVRRRGQEARLRCSPMKGHSHVYWYRQLPEEGLKFMVYLQKENIIDESGMPKERFSAEFPKEGPSILRIQQVVRGDSAAYFCASSSRQGAGGYTFGSGTRLTVV.

This clone was recorded only once. The chain has TRBV19 and TRBJ1-1; tentatively, D is TRBD1 (5 bases). Germline V gene data show CDR1 as LNHDA and CDR2 as SQIVND (reference sequence). The germline V and J ends were trimmed by 3 bases and 1 base, with 12 bases remaining between them. The CDR3 has 15 amino acids. The CDR3 sequence: CASSILGQGNTEAFF. The CDR3 DNA is TGTGCCAGTAGTATTTTAGGGCAGGGGAACACTGAAGCTTTCTTT. Looking up the rest from reference TRBV19 and TRBJ1-1 gives the full variable domain: DGGITQSPKYLFRKEGQNVTLSCEQNLNHDAMYWYRQDPGQGLRLIYYSQIVNDFQKGDIAEGYSVSREKKESFPLTVTSAQKNPTAFYLCASSILGQGNTEAFFGQGTRLTVV.